The 25 T cell receptor beta chains below were found in one sample sequenced in a study of T-cell reconstitution after alpha-beta-depleted transplantation in children (dated by TCRdb to 2015 to 2016). Read against the paper, the sample's treatment or condition label means: allogeneic hematopoietic cell transplantation with graft depleted of TCRalphabeta T cells and CD19 B cells. Library prep was done by PCR. The sequencer listed for this sample is Illumina HiSeq 2500. TCR libraries were prepared with molecular barcoding, using unique molecular identifiers to normalize TCRbeta repertoire quantification. TCRdb took the public reads, trimmed them with fastp at Q25, ran MiXCR for clone calling and kept in-frame beta chains. Each CDR3 protein gets just one entry, which takes the most common genes and DNA from the rows behind it. Present in this sample are roughly 200,000 distinct CDR3 sequences, about 8.4% of which were seen just once. Approximately 40% of the sample is held by the ten biggest clonotypes.

Sample: PBMCs, mostly from graft donor cells, taken 360 days after TCRalphabeta/CD19-depleted stem cell transplant. These receptors came from a male patient between 2 and 10 years old who had a stem cell transplant for acute myeloid leukemia, so the T cells may come from the graft donor.

Ten or more counts support this clonotype. CDR3 residues: CSATGLANTGELFF. The CDR3 DNA is TGCAGTGCTACGGGACTCGCGAACACCGGGGAGCTGTTTTTT. The J gene is TRBJ2-2, the V gene TRBV20-1, with D possibly matching TRBD2 (6 bases). The germline gives CDR1 DFQATT, CDR2 SNEGSKA (reference sequence). The CDR3 contains 14 residues. The ends were cut back, 4 bases at V and 0 bases at J, with 9 bases in the middle.

This clonotype was counted a few times. J is TRBJ2-2 and V is TRBV7-9, with D possibly matching TRBD1 (5 bases). Germline V gene data show CDR1 as SEHNR and CDR2 as FQNEAQ (reference sequence). The V end lost 4 bases, the J end lost 6 bases, and 12 bases lay between the germline ends. The CDR3 is 14 residues long. CDR3 region: CASSSTGFAGELFF. The CDR3, as DNA: TGTGCCAGCAGCTCCACAGGTTTTGCCGGGGAGCTGTTTTTT.

This clonotype showed up just a few times. The chain couples TRBV4-1 to TRBJ2-7; the D gene is possibly TRBD1 (6 bases). The CDR3 has 15 residues. Trimming cost V 1 base and J 4 bases, with 14 bases left between them. Germline V gives CDR1 MGHRA, CDR2 YSYEKL. The CDR3 DNA reads TGCGCCAGCAGCCAAGGAGAGGACAGCCCTTACGAGCAGTACGTC. Its protein is CASSQGEDSPYEQYV.

This clonotype has just a few counts. The V call is TRBV29-1, the J call TRBJ1-3; TRBD1 is a possible D gene (5 bases). V gave up 4 bases and J gave up 3 bases, with 7 bases separating them. Germline assignment: CDR1 SQVTM and CDR2 ANQGSEA. The CDR3 has 12 amino acids. The DNA for the CDR3 is TGCAGCGTTGGGACAAATGGAAACACCATATATTTT. Residues: CSVGTNGNTIYF.

This clonotype appeared a few times. The chain recombines TRBV7-3 with TRBJ2-3; no firm D call. V was shortened by 4 bases and J by 4 bases, with 12 bases between the two germline ends. Germline CDR1 is SGHTA and CDR2 is FQGTGA. The CDR3 contains 14 residues. The CDR3 is CASSSRPPPDTQYF. The CDR3 DNA reads TGTGCCAGCAGCTCCCGCCCCCCCCCAGATACGCAGTATTTT.

Only a few counts were recorded for this clonotype. This CDR3 is CASSQELAGVDEQFF. The CDR3, as DNA: TGCGCCAGCAGCCAAGAACTAGCGGGAGTTGATGAGCAGTTCTTC. This chain connects TRBV4-1 to TRBJ2-1, with 11 bases matching TRBD2. The germline gives CDR1 MGHRA, CDR2 YSYEKL. CDR3 length: 15 amino acids. V shed 0 bases and J 8 bases; nucleotides not matched to a gene: 3.

At least ten counts were recorded for this clonotype. The chain has TRBV20-1 and TRBJ2-1; possible D gene TRBD2, 7 bases. This CDR3 spans 20 amino acids. Germline V lookup: CDR1 DFQATT, CDR2 SNEGSKA (reference sequence). Trimming pared 0 bases from V and 0 bases from J, leaving 24 bases between. The CDR3 region has the DNA TGCAGTGCTAGAGATCTCCCCGGGGGGCTATCATCGAGCTCCTACAATGAGCAGTTCTTC. Amino acid sequence: CSARDLPGGLSSSSYNEQFF.

The rearrangement links TRBV29-1 to TRBJ2-1; 9 bases match TRBD2. The J segment lost 0 bases and the V segment lost 3 bases, leaving 3 bases of the junction unmatched. Looked up from germline, CDR1 is SQVTM and CDR2 is ANQGSEA. The CDR3 runs 15 residues. The CDR3 sequence is CSVDVSGGSYNEQFF. The CDR3 bases are TGCAGCGTTGACGTTAGCGGGGGCTCCTACAATGAGCAGTTCTTC.

The rearrangement joins TRBV7-3 to TRBJ1-6; TRBD1 agrees at 9 bases. V gave up 3 bases and J gave up 7 bases; unmatched junction bases: 7. Per germline, CDR1 SGHTA and CDR2 FQGTGA. This CDR3 region has 16 residues. The CDR3, as DNA: TGTGCCAGCAGCTTTTTGGACAGGGGAGAAAATTCACCCCTCCACTTT. The encoded protein is CASSFLDRGENSPLHF.

This clonotype has a handful of counts. This chain links TRBV29-1 with TRBJ1-2; D is unresolved. Per germline, CDR1 SQVTM and CDR2 ANQGSEA. Trimming removed 6 bases at V and 9 bases at J, with 26 bases between. CDR3 length: 15 residues. In DNA form, the CDR3 reads TGCAGCGTCGCAGCTCAGTCGGGCAGCGGGCGACGCTACACCTTC. Its translation is CSVAAQSGSGRRYTF. Looking up the rest from reference TRBV29-1 and TRBJ1-2 gives the full variable domain: SAVISQKPSRDICQRGTSLTIQCQVDSQVTMMFWYRQQPGQSLTLIATANQGSEATYESGFVIDKFPISRPNLTFSTLTVSNMSPEDSSIYLCSVAAQSGSGRRYTFGSGTRLTVV.

This clonotype was seen at least ten times. V gene TRBV12-3 or TRBV12-4 combines with J gene TRBJ1-1; TRBD1 is a possible D gene (6 bases). V lost 4 bases to trimming and J lost 6 bases, with 12 bases between them. The CDR3 sequence is 13 residues long. The CDR3 sequence is CASSSTGRAEAFF. The CDR3 coding sequence is TGTGCCAGCAGTTCAACAGGGCGCGCTGAAGCTTTCTTT.

This clonotype has a handful of counts. The genes are TRBV15 and TRBJ2-5; possibly TRBD1 for D (5 bases). Trimming stripped 0 bases from V and 4 bases from J, with 9 bases between. Per the germline V gene, CDR1 is LNHNV and CDR2 is YYDKDF (reference sequence). The CDR3 contains 14 residues. The CDR3 sequence: CATSRDPGRETQYF. The CDR3 DNA reads as TGTGCCACCAGCAGAGATCCAGGGCGAGAGACCCAGTACTTC. Filled out from reference TRBV15 and TRBJ2-5, the complete variable domain reads DAMVIQNPRYQVTQFGKPVTLSCSQTLNHNVMYWYQQKSSQAPKLLFHYYDKDFNNEADTPDNFQSRRPNTSFCFLDIRSPGLGDTAMYLCATSRDPGRETQYFGPGTRLLVL.

This clonotype was observed at least ten times. The J gene is TRBJ2-7, the V gene TRBV14; D gene ambiguous. CDR3 length equals 12 residues. From germline, CDR1 is SGHDN and CDR2 FVKESK. The V and J ends lost 8 bases and 2 bases respectively, with 10 bases between them. CDR3 in DNA: TGTGCCAGCTCCAGCAACCCCTACGAGCAGTACTTC. Protein: CASSSNPYEQYF.

This clonotype was seen many times. V and J are TRBV5-1 and TRBJ2-7, with TRBD1 matching 9 bases. The CDR3 spans 15 residues. J gave up 6 bases and V 4 bases, and 11 bases lay outside the gene matches. CDR1 is SGHRS and CDR2 is YFSETQ in the germline V gene. CDR3 protein: CASSAEGQGKIEQYF. CDR3 DNA: TGCGCCAGCAGCGCCGAGGGACAGGGTAAAATCGAGCAGTACTTC.

This clonotype occurred a few times. The chain has TRBV20-1 and TRBJ2-5, with D maybe TRBD1 (5 bases). The CDR3 sequence is 13 residues long. The germline gives CDR1 DFQATT, CDR2 SNEGSKA (reference sequence). The germline V and J ends were trimmed by 3 bases and 1 base, with 9 bases remaining between them. The CDR3 DNA sequence: TGCAGTGCTAGTTCGACAGTCCAAGAGACCCAGTACTTC. Translation gives CSASSTVQETQYF.

The chain employs TRBV12-3 or TRBV12-4 and TRBJ2-7; the D gene is possibly TRBD1 (5 bases). CDR3 length: 13 amino acids. V lost 1 base, J lost 6 bases, and 10 bases lay in between. CDR3 residues: CASSLDPRAEQYV. CDR3 nucleotide sequence: TGTGCCAGCAGTTTAGATCCCAGGGCCGAGCAGTACGTC.

This clonotype was recorded many times. The chain has TRBV11-2 and TRBJ1-1; no clear D. Between the trimmed V and J ends, which lost 1 base and 8 bases, there was a span of 5 bases. Per the germline V gene, CDR1 is SGHAT and CDR2 is FQNNGV. This CDR3 has 11 residues. CDR3 nucleotides: TGTGCCAGCAGCTTAGGGTTAGAAGCTTTCTTT. Translating gives CASSLGLEAFF.

This clonotype has only a few counts. The rearrangement links TRBV9 to TRBJ2-7; 12 positions agree with TRBD2. Germline CDR1 SGDLS, CDR2 YYNGEE. The length of the CDR3 is 14 residues. Germline trimming cut 0 bases from V and 7 bases from J; bases unmatched to any gene: 2. The CDR3 region is CASSVGLAGAEQYF. The CDR3 DNA sequence: TGTGCCAGCAGCGTAGGACTAGCGGGGGCGGAGCAGTACTTC.

J is TRBJ2-5 and V is TRBV5-1; D might be TRBD2 (6 bases). Trimming cost V 0 bases and J 5 bases, with 14 bases left between them. CDR3 length equals 15 residues. CDR1 is SGHRS, CDR2 YFSETQ, per germline. Here the CDR3 reads CASSLATREVETQYF. CDR3 in DNA: TGCGCCAGCAGCTTGGCAACAAGGGAGGTGGAGACCCAGTACTTC. Variable domain in full (rest from reference TRBV5-1 and TRBJ2-5): KAGVTQTPRYLIKTRGQQVTLSCSPISGHRSVSWYQQTPGQGLQFLFEYFSETQRNKGNFPGRFSGRQFSNSRSEMNVSTLELGDSALYLCASSLATREVETQYFGPGTRLLVL.

This chain connects TRBV7-8 to TRBJ2-7; 7 nucleotides agree with TRBD1. The germline gives CDR1 SGHVS, CDR2 FQNEAQ. This CDR3 is 14 amino acids long. Trimming took 4 bases from V and 0 from J; bases not matched to a gene: 3. The CDR3 nucleotides read TGTGCCAGCAGCTCGGGACAGTTCTCCTACGAGCAGTACTTC. It codes for CASSSGQFSYEQYF.

This clonotype was detected a few times. The genes are TRBV12-3 or TRBV12-4 and TRBJ1-2; 7 bases match TRBD1. The CDR3 runs to 19 residues. The junction had 21 bases not matched to a gene; V was cut back by 3 bases and J by 5 bases. DNA for the CDR3: TGTGCCAGCAGTTTGTCCCAAAGACAGGGTCGGTCTTACTCGTATGGCTACACCTTC. It translates to CASSLSQRQGRSYSYGYTF.

Many counts were recorded for this clonotype. This chain links TRBV12-3 or TRBV12-4 with TRBJ2-2, with a tentative D call TRBD2 (6 bases). CDR3 size: 14 residues. V was pared by 4 bases and J by 3 bases, with 9 bases between. The CDR3 loop reads CASSSDYYTGELFF. DNA of the CDR3: TGTGCCAGCAGTTCGGACTATTACACCGGGGAGCTGTTTTTT.

This clonotype was observed many times. The V and J genes are TRBV5-1 and TRBJ2-6; D perhaps matches TRBD2 (5 bases). Per the germline V gene, CDR1 is SGHRS and CDR2 is YFSETQ. Trimming cost V 0 bases and J 1 base, with 8 bases left between them. The length of the CDR3 is 16 residues. The CDR3 DNA reads as TGCGCCAGCAGCTTGGTAGCGAGTTCTGGGGCCAACGTCCTGACTTTC. Its protein is CASSLVASSGANVLTF.

This chain joins TRBV5-6 and TRBJ2-3; the match to TRBD2 covers 13 bases. The CDR3 is made up of 16 amino acids. V lost 4 bases, J lost 3 bases, and 5 bases stayed unmatched. Germline CDR1 and CDR2: SGHDT and YYEEEE. CDR3 bases: TGTGCCAGCAGCCACCGGACTAGCGGGGGAACAGATACGCAGTATTTT. Translated: CASSHRTSGGTDTQYF.

This clonotype was seen a few times. V is TRBV7-2 and J is TRBJ2-7; D possibly uses TRBD1 or TRBD2 (6 bases each). Germline V lookup: CDR1 SGHTA, CDR2 FQGNSA. The CDR3 is 14 amino acids. Trimming pared 3 bases from V and 2 bases from J, leaving 11 bases between. The CDR3, as DNA: TGTGCCAGCAGCTTGCAGAGGGGGGCCTACGAGCAGTACTTC. It translates to CASSLQRGAYEQYF.